This is a list of T cell receptor beta chains from one sample in a study of T cell responses to AZD1222 COVID-19 vaccine. Sequencing used immunoSEQ multiplex PCR; TCRdb keeps in-frame clones, though not all of them. The data contain roughly 120,000 clones, around 89% of them singletons. The starting material was peripheral blood, obtained on day 0 of AZD1222 vaccination. The source of these receptors is an adult in good health. The CDR3 runs from the conserved cysteine through the conserved F or W. The D gene is left open where the match is weak. Where a row states a size, it is once, few, many or the class of an expanded clone; other rows omit it.

clone size	V gene	D gene	J gene	CDR3 protein	CDR3 DNA
.	TRBV19	TRBD1	TRBJ1-5	CASSAGTGGFQPQHF	TGTGCCAGTAGCGCCGGGACAGGGGGTTTTCAGCCCCAGCATTTT
.	TRBV19	.	TRBJ1-3	CASGGSHSGNTIYF	TGTGCCAGCGGGGGTTCCCACTCTGGAAACACCATATATTTT
.	TRBV7-2	.	TRBJ2-3	CASSLEGQGSTDTQYF	TGTGCCAGCAGCTTGGAGGGACAAGGCTCCACAGATACGCAGTATTTT
.	TRBV10-1	.	TRBJ2-3	CASSGPSTDTQYF	TGCGCCAGCAGTGGGCCCTCCACAGATACGCAGTATTTT
.	TRBV7-2	TRBD1	TRBJ1-5	CASSQDRGRNQPQHF	TGTGCCAGCAGTCAAGACAGGGGGCGGAATCAGCCCCAGCATTTT
.	TRBV7-8	.	TRBJ2-6	CASSGQVRANVLTF	TGTGCCAGCAGTGGGCAGGTCAGGGCCAACGTCCTGACTTTC
once	TRBV23-1	.	TRBJ1-1	CASSQSRTPRDTEAFF	TGCGCCAGCAGTCAATCGAGGACGCCGCGAGACACTGAAGCTTTCTTT
.	TRBV24-1	.	TRBJ1-5	CATSDLSGNQPQHF	TGTGCCACCAGTGATTTGTCGGGGAATCAGCCCCAGCATTTT
.	TRBV7-6	.	TRBJ2-6	CASSLERQRSGANVLTF	TGTGCCAGCAGCTTAGAGCGACAGCGCTCTGGGGCCAACGTCCTGACTTTC
.	TRBV20-1	TRBD2	TRBJ2-1	CSASSGLAGVSYNEQFF	TGCAGTGCTAGTTCGGGACTAGCGGGAGTTTCCTACAATGAGCAGTTCTTC
.	TRBV9	.	TRBJ2-5	CASSVVGGAKEETQYF	TGTGCCAGCAGCGTAGTCGGGGGCGCGAAGGAAGAGACCCAGTACTTC
.	TRBV27	.	TRBJ1-2	CASSLLYGSNYGYTF	TGTGCCAGCAGTTTATTGTACGGGAGTAACTATGGCTACACCTTC
.	TRBV6-4	TRBD2	TRBJ2-1	CASSPTSGGAGDEQFF	TGTGCCAGCAGCCCGACTAGCGGGGGGGCCGGCGATGAGCAGTTCTTC
few	TRBV24-1	.	TRBJ1-5	CATSVSGESEQPQHF	TGTGCCACCAGTGTTTCTGGGGAAAGCGAACAGCCCCAGCATTTT
.	TRBV5-1	TRBD1	TRBJ2-5	CASSLAPGQGGETQYF	TGCGCCAGCAGCTTGGCTCCGGGACAGGGTGGTGAGACCCAGTACTTC
.	TRBV5-1	TRBD2	TRBJ2-1	CASGPTSGSSYNEQFF	TGCGCCAGCGGCCCGACTAGCGGGAGTTCTTACAATGAGCAGTTCTTC
.	TRBV6-6	.	TRBJ2-3	CASTSLVSTDTQYF	TGTGCCAGCACGAGTCTGGTTAGCACAGATACTCAGTATTTT
once	TRBV20-1	TRBD1	TRBJ1-2	CSASRGQNYGYTF	TGCAGTGCTAGTAGGGGGCAAAACTATGGCTACACCTTC
few	TRBV6-1	.	TRBJ2-7	CASSDRDIAYEQYF	TGTGCCAGCAGTGACCGGGACATTGCCTACGAGCAGTACTTC
.	TRBV12-5	.	TRBJ2-1	CASGLWGTEQFF	TGTGCTAGTGGTTTGTGGGGGACTGAGCAGTTCTTC
.	TRBV19	TRBD1	TRBJ1-6	CASSGQGKSSPLHF	TGTGCCAGTTCCGGACAGGGAAAGAGTTCACCCCTCCACTTT
.	TRBV27	.	TRBJ1-5	CASSLQPQHF	TGTGCCAGCAGCCTTCAGCCCCAGCATTTT
.	TRBV7-7	TRBD2	TRBJ2-5	CASSLAGLAGGETQYF	TGTGCTAGCAGCTTAGCGGGGCTAGCGGGGGGAGAGACCCAGTACTTC
few	TRBV11-3	.	TRBJ2-2	CASSLNSNTGELFF	TGTGCCAGCAGCTTAAACTCGAACACCGGGGAGCTGTTTTTT
.	TRBV11-2	.	TRBJ2-5	CASSLGLEETQYF	TGTGCCAGCAGCTTAGGACTAGAGGAGACCCAGTACTTC
.	TRBV7-2	.	TRBJ1-1	CASSFVSGDTEAFF	TGTGCCAGCAGCTTCGTGAGTGGGGACACTGAAGCTTTCTTT
.	TRBV30	.	TRBJ2-1	CAWSVPGSTYNEQFF	TGTGCCTGGAGTGTACCCGGGAGCACCTACAATGAGCAGTTCTTC
.	TRBV3-1/TRBV3-2	TRBD1	TRBJ1-4	CASSPTGGAGEKLFF	TGTGCCAGCAGCCCGACAGGGGGCGCAGGGGAAAAACTGTTTTTT
.	TRBV5-6	.	TRBJ2-7	CASSLGSGSYEQYF	TGTGCCAGCAGCTTGGGTTCCGGGTCCTACGAGCAGTACTTC
.	TRBV24-1	.	TRBJ2-3	CATSDSHGPGAPDTQYF	TGTGCCACCAGTGATTCCCACGGTCCAGGGGCCCCAGATACGCAGTATTTT
.	TRBV6-2/TRBV6-3	.	TRBJ1-1	CASSYKPGARTEAFF	TGTGCCAGCAGTTACAAGCCGGGGGCCAGGACTGAAGCTTTCTTT
.	TRBV5-6	.	TRBJ1-2	CASSLRGVNGYTF	TGTGCCAGCAGCTTACGGGGAGTAAATGGCTACACCTTC
.	TRBV19	.	TRBJ2-7	CASSILPTSSSYEQYF	TGTGCCAGTAGTATACTCCCTACTAGTTCCTCCTACGAGCAGTACTTC
.	TRBV7-9	TRBD1	TRBJ2-7	CASSLGGQAPYEQYF	TGTGCCAGCAGCTTAGGGGGACAGGCCCCCTACGAGCAGTACTTC
.	TRBV19	.	TRBJ2-7	CASSIGSYEQYF	TGTGCCAGTAGTATAGGGAGCTACGAGCAGTACTTC
.	TRBV28	.	TRBJ1-1	CASTRFIGGTEAFF	TGTGCCAGCACCCGGTTTATAGGGGGTACTGAAGCTTTCTTT
.	TRBV28	.	TRBJ1-4	CASRTGTDLGKLFF	TGTGCCAGCAGGACCGGGACGGATCTCGGGAAACTGTTTTTT
.	TRBV9	.	TRBJ2-1	CASSVVSSSYNEQFF	TGTGCCAGCAGCGTAGTTAGTAGCTCCTACAATGAGCAGTTCTTC
once	TRBV4-1	.	TRBJ1-6	CASSHPDRSSYNSPLHF	TGCGCCAGCAGCCATCCCGACAGGAGCTCCTATAATTCACCCCTCCACTTT
few	TRBV7-9	TRBD1	TRBJ2-5	CASSSPRDRGADVWETQYF	TGTGCCAGCAGCTCCCCCCGGGACAGGGGGGCGGACGTGTGGGAGACCCAGTACTTC
.	TRBV4-1	TRBD2	TRBJ2-7	CASSQALAGQYEQYF	TGCGCCAGCAGCCAAGCGCTAGCGGGGCAATACGAGCAGTACTTC
.	TRBV11-1	TRBD2	TRBJ2-1	CASSFSGEYNEQFF	TGTGCCAGCAGCTTTAGCGGGGAGTACAATGAGCAGTTCTTC
.	TRBV5-8	.	TRBJ2-5	CASSLAWQETQYF	TGTGCCAGCAGCTTAGCGTGGCAAGAGACCCAGTACTTC
.	TRBV28	.	TRBJ1-2	CASSFRNYGYTF	TGTGCCAGCAGTTTTAGGAACTATGGCTACACCTTC
few	TRBV21-1	.	TRBJ1-1	CASSPGDAFF	TGTGCCAGCAGCCCAGGGGATGCTTTCTTT
.	TRBV28	TRBD2	TRBJ2-1	CASSLWASGKIEQFF	TGTGCCAGCAGTTTATGGGCTAGCGGGAAGATTGAGCAGTTCTTC
.	TRBV4-3	TRBD1	TRBJ1-2	CASSRQPGQAWDGYTF	TGCGCCAGCAGCCGGCAACCGGGACAGGCGTGGGATGGCTACACCTTC
.	TRBV3-1/TRBV3-2	.	TRBJ2-3	CASTLGQFPTDTQYF	TGTGCCAGCACCCTAGGGCAGTTCCCCACAGATACGCAGTATTTT
.	TRBV4-1	TRBD1	TRBJ2-3	CASSSRDRETDTQYF	TGCGCCAGCAGCTCCCGGGACAGGGAAACAGATACGCAGTATTTT
many	TRBV29-1	TRBD1	TRBJ1-1	CSVVGQGLSEAFF	TGCAGCGTGGTAGGACAGGGACTTTCTGAAGCTTTCTTT
.	TRBV4-3	.	TRBJ1-2	CASSQAGGAGGYTF	TGCGCCAGCAGCCAAGCTGGAGGGGCGGGTGGCTACACCTTC
.	TRBV11-2	.	TRBJ1-1	CASSLEAGRNTEAFF	TGTGCCAGCAGCTTAGAAGCGGGGAGGAACACTGAAGCTTTCTTT
.	TRBV5-5	.	TRBJ1-1	CASSPSPGGFNTEAFF	TGTGCCAGCAGCCCCTCTCCCGGGGGGTTCAACACTGAAGCTTTCTTT
.	TRBV5-4	.	TRBJ2-2	CASSLAAQTYTGELFF	TGTGCCAGCAGCTTGGCCGCACAGACTTACACCGGGGAGCTGTTTTTT
.	TRBV5-1	TRBD1	TRBJ1-3	CASSLGQGTGNTIYF	TGCGCCAGCAGCTTGGGACAGGGCACTGGAAACACCATATATTTT
once	TRBV14	.	TRBJ1-1	CASSQVHGGTEAFF	TGTGCCAGCAGCCAAGTTCACGGAGGAACTGAAGCTTTCTTT
.	TRBV7-2	TRBD1	TRBJ2-3	CASSSLAGQGVDTQYF	TGTGCCAGCAGCTCCCTAGCCGGACAGGGAGTAGATACGCAGTATTTT
.	TRBV27	.	TRBJ2-3	CASSRDTDTQYF	TGTGCCAGCAGTCGGGACACAGATACGCAGTATTTT